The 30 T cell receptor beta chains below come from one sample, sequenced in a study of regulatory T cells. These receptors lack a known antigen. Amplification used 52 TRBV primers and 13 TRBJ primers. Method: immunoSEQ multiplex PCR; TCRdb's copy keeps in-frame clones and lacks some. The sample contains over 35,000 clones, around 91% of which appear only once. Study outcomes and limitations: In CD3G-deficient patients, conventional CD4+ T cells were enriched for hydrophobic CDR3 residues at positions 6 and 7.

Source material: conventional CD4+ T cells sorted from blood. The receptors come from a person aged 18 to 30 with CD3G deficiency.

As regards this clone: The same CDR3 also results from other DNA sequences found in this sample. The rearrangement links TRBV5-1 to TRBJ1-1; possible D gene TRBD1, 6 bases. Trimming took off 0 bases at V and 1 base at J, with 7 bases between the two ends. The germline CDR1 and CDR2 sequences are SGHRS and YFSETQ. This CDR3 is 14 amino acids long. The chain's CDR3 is CASSLGGPNTEAFF. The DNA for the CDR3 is TGCGCCAGCAGCTTGGGGGGGCCGAACACTGAAGCTTTCTTT.

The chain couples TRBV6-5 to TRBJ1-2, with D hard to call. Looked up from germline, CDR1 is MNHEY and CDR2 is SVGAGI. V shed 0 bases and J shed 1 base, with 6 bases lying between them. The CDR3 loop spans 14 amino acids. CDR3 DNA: TGTGCCAGCAGTTACTCGGCGGATAACTATGGCTACACCTTC. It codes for CASSYSADNYGYTF.

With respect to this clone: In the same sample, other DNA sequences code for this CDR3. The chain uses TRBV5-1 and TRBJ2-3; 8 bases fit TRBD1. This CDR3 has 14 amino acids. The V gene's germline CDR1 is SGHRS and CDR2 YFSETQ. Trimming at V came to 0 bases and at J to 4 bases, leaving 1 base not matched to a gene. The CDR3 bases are TGCGCCAGCAGCTTGGGACAGGGGCCAGATACGCAGTATTTT. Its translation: CASSLGQGPDTQYF.

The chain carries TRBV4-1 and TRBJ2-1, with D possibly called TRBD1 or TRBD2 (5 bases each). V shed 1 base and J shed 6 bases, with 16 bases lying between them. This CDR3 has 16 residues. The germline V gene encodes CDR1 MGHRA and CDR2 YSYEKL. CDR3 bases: TGCGCCAGCAGCCAAGTGGGACCTCCGCGCGCCAATGAGCAGTTCTTC. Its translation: CASSQVGPPRANEQFF.

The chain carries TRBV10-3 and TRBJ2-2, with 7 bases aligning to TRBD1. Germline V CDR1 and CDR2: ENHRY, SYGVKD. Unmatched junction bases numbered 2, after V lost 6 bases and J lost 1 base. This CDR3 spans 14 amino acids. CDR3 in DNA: TGTGCCATCAGCCGGGACAGGAACACCGGGGAGCTGTTTTTT. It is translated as CAISRDRNTGELFF.

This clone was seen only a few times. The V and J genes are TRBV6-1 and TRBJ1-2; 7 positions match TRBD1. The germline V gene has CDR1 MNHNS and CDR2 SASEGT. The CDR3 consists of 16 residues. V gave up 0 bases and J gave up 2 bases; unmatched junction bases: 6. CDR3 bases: TGTGCCAGCAGTGAAGCGACAGGGCGGCGAAACTATGGCTACACCTTC. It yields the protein CASSEATGRRNYGYTF.

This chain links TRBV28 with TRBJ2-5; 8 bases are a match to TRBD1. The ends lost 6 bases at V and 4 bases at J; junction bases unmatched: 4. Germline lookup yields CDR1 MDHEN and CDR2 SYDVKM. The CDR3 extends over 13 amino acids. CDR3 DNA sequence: TGTGCCAGCAGGGGGACAGGTAGAGAGACCCAGTACTTC. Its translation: CASRGTGRETQYF.

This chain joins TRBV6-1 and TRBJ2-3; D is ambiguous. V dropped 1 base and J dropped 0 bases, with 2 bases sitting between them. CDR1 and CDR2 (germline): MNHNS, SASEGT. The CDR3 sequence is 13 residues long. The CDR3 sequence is CASSEESTDTQYF. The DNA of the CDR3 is TGTGCCAGCAGTGAAGAGAGCACAGATACGCAGTATTTT.

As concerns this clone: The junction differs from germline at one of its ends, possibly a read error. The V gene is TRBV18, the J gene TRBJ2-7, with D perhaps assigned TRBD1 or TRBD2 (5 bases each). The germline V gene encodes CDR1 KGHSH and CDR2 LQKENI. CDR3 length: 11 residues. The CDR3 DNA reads TGTGCCAGCTCAGATCTCGGGGACCTACATTTC. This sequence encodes CASSDLGDLHF.

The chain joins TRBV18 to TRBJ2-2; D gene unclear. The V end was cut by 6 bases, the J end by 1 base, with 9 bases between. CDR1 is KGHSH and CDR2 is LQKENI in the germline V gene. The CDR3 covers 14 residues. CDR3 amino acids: CASSSVLNTGELFF. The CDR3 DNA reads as TGTGCCAGCTCGTCGGTTTTGAACACCGGGGAGCTGTTTTTT.

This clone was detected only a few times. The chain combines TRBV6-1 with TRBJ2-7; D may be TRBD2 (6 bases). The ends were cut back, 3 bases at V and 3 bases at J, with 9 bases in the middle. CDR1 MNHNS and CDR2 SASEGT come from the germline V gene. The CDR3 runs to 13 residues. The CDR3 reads CASSEEGLYEQYF. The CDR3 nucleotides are TGTGCCAGCAGTGAGGAGGGCCTCTACGAGCAGTACTTC.

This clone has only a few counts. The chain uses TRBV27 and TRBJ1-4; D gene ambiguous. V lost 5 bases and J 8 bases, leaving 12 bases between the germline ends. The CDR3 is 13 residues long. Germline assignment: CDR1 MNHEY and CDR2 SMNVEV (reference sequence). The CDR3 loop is CASSIGRGEKLFF. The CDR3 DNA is TGTGCCAGCAGTATAGGGCGGGGAGAAAAACTGTTTTTT.

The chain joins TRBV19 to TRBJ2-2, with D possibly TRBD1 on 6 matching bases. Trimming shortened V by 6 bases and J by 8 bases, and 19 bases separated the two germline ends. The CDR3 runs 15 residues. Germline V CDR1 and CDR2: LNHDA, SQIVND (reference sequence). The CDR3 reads CASSRQVVGGGELFF. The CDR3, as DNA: TGTGCCAGTAGCCGACAGGTTGTGGGCGGTGGGGAGCTGTTTTTT. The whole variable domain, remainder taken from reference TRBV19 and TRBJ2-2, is DGGITQSPKYLFRKEGQNVTLSCEQNLNHDAMYWYRQDPGQGLRLIYYSQIVNDFQKGDIAEGYSVSREKKESFPLTVTSAQKNPTAFYLCASSRQVVGGGELFFGEGSRLTVL.

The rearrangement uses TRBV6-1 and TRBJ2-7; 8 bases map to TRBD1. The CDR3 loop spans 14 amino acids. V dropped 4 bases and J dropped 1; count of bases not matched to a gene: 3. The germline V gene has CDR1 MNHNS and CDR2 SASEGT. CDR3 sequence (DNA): TGTGCCAGCAGTGCTAGGGACAGGTCCTACGAGCAGTACTTC. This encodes CASSARDRSYEQYF.

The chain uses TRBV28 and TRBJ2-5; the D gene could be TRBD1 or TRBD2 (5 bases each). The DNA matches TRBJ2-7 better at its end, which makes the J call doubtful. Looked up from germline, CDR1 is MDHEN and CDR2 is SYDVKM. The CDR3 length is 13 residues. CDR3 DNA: TGTGCCAGCACCCCGGCAGGGAGCTACGAGCAGTACTTC. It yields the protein CASTPAGSYEQYF.

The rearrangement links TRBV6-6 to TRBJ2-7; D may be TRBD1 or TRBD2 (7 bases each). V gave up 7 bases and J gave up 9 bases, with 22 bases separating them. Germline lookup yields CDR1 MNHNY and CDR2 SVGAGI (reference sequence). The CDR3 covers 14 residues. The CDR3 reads CASTLGGAGGTQYF. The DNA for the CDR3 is TGTGCCAGCACCTTGGGGGGGGCAGGGGGTACGCAGTACTTC.

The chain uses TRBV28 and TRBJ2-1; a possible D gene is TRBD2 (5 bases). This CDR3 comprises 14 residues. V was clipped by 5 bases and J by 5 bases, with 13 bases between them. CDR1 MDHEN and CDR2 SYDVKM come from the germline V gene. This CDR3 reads CASSTGFRDNEQFF. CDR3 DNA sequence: TGTGCCAGCAGTACGGGGTTTCGGGACAATGAGCAGTTCTTC.

The CDR3 bases are TGTGCCAGCAGCTTTTCTGTCGGAAACACCATATATTTT. Its translation is CASSFSVGNTIYF. The chain has TRBV7-9 and TRBJ1-3, with unresolved D. V was clipped by 3 bases and J by 4 bases, with 7 bases between them. Germline CDR1 reads SEHNR; CDR2 reads FQNEAQ (reference sequence). The CDR3 sequence is 13 residues long.

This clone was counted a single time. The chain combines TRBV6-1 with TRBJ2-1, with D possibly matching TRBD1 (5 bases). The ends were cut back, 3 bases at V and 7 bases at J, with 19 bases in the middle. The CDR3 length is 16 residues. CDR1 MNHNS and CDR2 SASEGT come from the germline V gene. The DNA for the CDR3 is TGTGCCAGCAGTGACGACCCGGTGGCAGGGTGGAATGAGCAGTTCTTC. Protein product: CASSDDPVAGWNEQFF.

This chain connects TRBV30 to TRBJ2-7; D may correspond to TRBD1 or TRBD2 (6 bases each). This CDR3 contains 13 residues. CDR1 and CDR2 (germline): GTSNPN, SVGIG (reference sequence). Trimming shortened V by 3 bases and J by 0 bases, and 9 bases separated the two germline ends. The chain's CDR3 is CAWRSGASYEQYF. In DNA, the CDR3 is TGTGCCTGGAGATCGGGGGCCTCCTACGAGCAGTACTTC.

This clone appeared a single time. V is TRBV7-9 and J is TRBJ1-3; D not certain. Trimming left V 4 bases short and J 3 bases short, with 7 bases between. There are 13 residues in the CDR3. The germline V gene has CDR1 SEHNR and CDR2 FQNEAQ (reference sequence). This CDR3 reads CASSSSFGNTIYF. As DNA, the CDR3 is TGTGCCAGCAGCTCATCATTTGGAAACACCATATATTTT. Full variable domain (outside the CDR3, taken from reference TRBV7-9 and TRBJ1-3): DTGVSQNPRHKITKRGQNVTFRCDPISEHNRLYWYRQTLGQGPEFLTYFQNEAQLEKSRLLSDRFSAERPKGSFSTLEIQRTEQGDSAMYLCASSSSFGNTIYFGEGSWLTVV.

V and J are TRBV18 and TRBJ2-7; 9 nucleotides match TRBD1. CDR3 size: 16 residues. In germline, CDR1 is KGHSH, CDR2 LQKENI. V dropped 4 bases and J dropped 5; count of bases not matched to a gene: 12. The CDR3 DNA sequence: TGTGCCAGCTCACTCCGCTCCGGGACAGGGCCCCACGAGCAGTACTTC. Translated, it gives CASSLRSGTGPHEQYF.

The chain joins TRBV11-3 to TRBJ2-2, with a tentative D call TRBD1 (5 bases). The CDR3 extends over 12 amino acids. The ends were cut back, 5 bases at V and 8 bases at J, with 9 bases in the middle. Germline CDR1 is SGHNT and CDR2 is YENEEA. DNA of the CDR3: TGTGCCAGCAGCACCCGGACAGGGGAGCTGTTTTTT. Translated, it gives CASSTRTGELFF.

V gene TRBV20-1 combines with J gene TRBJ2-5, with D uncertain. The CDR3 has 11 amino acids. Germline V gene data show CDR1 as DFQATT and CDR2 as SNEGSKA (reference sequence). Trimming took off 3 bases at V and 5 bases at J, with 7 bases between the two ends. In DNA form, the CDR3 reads TGCAGTGCTAGGAGGTCGGAGACCCAGTACTTC. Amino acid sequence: CSARRSETQYF.

The CDR3 bases are TGTGCCAGCAGCTTTTCTTCCTACAATGAGCAGTTCTTC. This codes for CASSFSSYNEQFF. The chain couples TRBV7-9 to TRBJ2-1; D is unclear. Per the germline V gene, CDR1 is SEHNR and CDR2 is FQNEAQ (reference sequence). This CDR3 is 13 amino acids long. Trimming cost V 3 bases and J 1 base, with 4 bases left between them.

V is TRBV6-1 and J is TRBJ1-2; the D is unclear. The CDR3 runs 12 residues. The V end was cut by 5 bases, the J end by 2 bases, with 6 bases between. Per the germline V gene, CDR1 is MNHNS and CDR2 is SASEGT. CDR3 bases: TGTGCCAGCAGTACTTTGAACTATGGCTACACCTTC. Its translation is CASSTLNYGYTF.

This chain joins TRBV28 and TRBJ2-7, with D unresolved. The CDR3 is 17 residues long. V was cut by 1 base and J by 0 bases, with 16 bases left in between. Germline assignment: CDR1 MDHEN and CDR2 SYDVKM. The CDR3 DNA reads TGTGCCAGCAGTTTATCCTCGGGTTCCCGCAACTCCTACGAGCAGTACTTC. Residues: CASSLSSGSRNSYEQYF. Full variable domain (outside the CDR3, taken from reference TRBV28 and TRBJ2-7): DVKVTQSSRYLVKRTGEKVFLECVQDMDHENMFWYRQDPGLGLRLIYFSYDVKMKEKGDIPEGYSVSREKKERFSLILESASTNQTSMYLCASSLSSGSRNSYEQYFGPGTRLTVT.

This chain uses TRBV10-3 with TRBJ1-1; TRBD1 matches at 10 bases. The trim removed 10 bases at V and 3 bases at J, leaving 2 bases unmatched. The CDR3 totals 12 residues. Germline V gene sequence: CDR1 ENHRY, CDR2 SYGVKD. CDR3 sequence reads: CATGQGDTEAFF. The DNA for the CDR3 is TGTGCCACCGGACAGGGGGACACTGAAGCTTTCTTT.

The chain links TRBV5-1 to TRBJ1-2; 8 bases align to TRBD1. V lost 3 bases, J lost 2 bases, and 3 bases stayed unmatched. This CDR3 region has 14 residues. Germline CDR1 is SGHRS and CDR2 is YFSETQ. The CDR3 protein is CASSWGDRNYGYTF. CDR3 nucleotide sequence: TGCGCCAGCAGCTGGGGGGACAGGAACTATGGCTACACCTTC.

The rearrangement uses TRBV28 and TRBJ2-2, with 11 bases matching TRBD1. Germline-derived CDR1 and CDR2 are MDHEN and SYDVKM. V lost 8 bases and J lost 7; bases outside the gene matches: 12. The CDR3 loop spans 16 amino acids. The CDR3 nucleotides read TGTGCCAGCGGTCGAACCGGGACAGGGGGGATCGGGGAGCTGTTTTTT. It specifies CASGRTGTGGIGELFF.